This TCR beta chain was identified during a study of T cell changes during pregnancy in multiple sclerosis. The V gene's germline CDR1 is SGHRS and CDR2 YFSETQ. Deletions cut 5 bases from V and 0 bases from J, with 18 bases between. CDR3 length: 17 residues. The sample holds one count of this clone. The repertoire was sequenced with immunoSEQ multiplex PCR; TCRdb's copy has only in-frame clones and lacks some. Seen here are 60,000 to 70,000 clones, more than 75% observed once, and the top ten hold roughly 1.4%. Here the sequenced sample was peripheral blood, taken in the third trimester of pregnancy. The chain combines TRBV5-1 with TRBJ2-1; perhaps TRBD2 as D (5 bases). This clonotype was obtained from a female donor in good health, enrolled as a control in a pregnancy study. CDR3 coding DNA: TGCGCCAGCAGGGAAGTCCGACCGGGAAGCTCCTACAATGAGCAGTTCTTC. It translates to CASREVRPGSSYNEQFF.